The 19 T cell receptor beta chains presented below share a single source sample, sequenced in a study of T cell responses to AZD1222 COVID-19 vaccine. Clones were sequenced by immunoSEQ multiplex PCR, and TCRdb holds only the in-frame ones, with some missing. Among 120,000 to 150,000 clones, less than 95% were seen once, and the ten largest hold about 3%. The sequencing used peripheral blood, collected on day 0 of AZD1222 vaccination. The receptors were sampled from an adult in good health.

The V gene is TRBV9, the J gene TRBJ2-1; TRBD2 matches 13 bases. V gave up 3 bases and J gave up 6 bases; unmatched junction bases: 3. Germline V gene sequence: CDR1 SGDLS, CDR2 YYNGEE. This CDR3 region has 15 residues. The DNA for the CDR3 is TGTGCCAGCAGCGGGACTAGCGGGAGTGGCAATGAGCAGTTCTTC. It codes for CASSGTSGSGNEQFF. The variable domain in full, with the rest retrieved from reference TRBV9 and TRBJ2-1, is DSGVTQTPKHLITATGQRVTLRCSPRSGDLSVYWYQQSLDQGLQFLIQYYNGEERAKGNILERFSAQQFPDLHSELNLSSLELGDSALYFCASSGTSGSGNEQFFGPGTRLTVL.

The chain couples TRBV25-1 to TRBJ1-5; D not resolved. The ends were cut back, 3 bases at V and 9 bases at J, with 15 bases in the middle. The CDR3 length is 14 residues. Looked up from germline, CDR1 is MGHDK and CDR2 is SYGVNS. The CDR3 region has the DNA TGTGCCAGCAGTGAGTGGGCGGGCATGGGGCCCCAGCATTTT. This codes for CASSEWAGMGPQHF.

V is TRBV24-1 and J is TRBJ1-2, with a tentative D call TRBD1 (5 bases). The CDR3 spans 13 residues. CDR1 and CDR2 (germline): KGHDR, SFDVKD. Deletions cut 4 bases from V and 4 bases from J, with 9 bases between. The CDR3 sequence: CATSDRTFYGYTF. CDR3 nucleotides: TGTGCCACCAGTGACAGGACATTCTATGGCTACACCTTC.

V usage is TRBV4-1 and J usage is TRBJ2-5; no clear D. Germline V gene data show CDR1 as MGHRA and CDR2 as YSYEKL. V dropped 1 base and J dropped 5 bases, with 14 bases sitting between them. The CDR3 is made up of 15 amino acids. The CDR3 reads CASSQVLGYRETQYF. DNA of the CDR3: TGCGCCAGCAGCCAAGTTTTGGGCTACCGGGAGACCCAGTACTTC.

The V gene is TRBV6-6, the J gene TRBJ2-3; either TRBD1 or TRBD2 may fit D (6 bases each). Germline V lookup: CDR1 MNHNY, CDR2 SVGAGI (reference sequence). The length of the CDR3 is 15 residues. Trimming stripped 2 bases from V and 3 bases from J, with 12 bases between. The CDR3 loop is CASSYTRGETDTQYF. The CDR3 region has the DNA TGTGCCAGCAGTTACACGAGGGGGGAAACAGATACGCAGTATTTT.

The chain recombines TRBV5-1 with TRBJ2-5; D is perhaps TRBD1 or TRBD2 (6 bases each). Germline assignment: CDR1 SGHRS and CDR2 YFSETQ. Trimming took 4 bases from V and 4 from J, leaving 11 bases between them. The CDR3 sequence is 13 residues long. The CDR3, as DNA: TGCGCCAGCAGCCGAGAGGGGGGAGAGACCCAGTACTTC. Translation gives CASSREGGETQYF.

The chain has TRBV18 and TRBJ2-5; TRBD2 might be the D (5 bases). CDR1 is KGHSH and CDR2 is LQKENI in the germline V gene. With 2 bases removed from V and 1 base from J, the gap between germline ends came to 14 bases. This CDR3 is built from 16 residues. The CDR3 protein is CASSPSGPGGQETQYF. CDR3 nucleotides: TGTGCCAGCTCACCATCCGGGCCAGGAGGCCAAGAGACCCAGTACTTC.

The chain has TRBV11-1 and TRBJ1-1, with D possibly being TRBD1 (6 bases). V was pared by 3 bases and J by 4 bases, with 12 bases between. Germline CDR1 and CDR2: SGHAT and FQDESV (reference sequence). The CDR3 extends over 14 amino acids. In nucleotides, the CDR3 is TGTGCCAGCAGCTTCTTCCGGACAGCCACTGAAGCTTTCTTT. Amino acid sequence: CASSFFRTATEAFF.

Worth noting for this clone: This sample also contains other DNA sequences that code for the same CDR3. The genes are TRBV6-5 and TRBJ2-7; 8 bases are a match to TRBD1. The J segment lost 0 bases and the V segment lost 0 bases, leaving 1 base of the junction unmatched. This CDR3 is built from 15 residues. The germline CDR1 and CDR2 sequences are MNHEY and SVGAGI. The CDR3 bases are TGTGCCAGCAGTTACTCCGGGACAGGCTCCTACGAGCAGTACTTC. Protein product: CASSYSGTGSYEQYF.

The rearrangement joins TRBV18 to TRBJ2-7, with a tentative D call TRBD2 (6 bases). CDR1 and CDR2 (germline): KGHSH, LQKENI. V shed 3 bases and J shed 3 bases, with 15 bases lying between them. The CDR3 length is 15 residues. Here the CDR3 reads CASSPSPGVFYEQYF. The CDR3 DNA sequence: TGTGCCAGCTCACCCTCCCCGGGGGTATTCTACGAGCAGTACTTC.

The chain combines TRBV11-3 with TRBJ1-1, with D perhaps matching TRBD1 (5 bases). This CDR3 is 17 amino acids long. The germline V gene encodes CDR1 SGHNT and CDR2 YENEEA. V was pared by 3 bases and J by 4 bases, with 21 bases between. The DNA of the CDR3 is TGTGCCAGCAGCTTTGGATCCGGCGGGGGGTCGGGCACTGAAGCTTTCTTT. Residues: CASSFGSGGGSGTEAFF.

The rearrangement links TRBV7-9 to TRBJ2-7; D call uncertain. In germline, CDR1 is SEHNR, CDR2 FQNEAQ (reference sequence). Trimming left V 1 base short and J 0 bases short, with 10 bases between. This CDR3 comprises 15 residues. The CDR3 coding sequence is TGTGCCAGCAGCTTAGGTCCCCCGAGCTCCTACGAGCAGTACTTC. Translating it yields CASSLGPPSSYEQYF.

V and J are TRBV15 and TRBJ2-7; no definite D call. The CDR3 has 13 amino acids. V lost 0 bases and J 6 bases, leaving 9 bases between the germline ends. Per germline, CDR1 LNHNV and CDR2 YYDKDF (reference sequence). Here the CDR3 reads CATSRDGSIEQYF. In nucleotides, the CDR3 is TGTGCCACCAGCAGAGACGGGTCGATCGAGCAGTACTTC.

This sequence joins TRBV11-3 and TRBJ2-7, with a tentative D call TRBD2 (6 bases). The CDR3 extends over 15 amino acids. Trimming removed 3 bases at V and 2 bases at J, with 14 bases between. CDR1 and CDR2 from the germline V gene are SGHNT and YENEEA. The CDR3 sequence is CASSLPVGEAYEQYF. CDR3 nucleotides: TGTGCCAGCAGCTTGCCTGTCGGGGAGGCCTACGAGCAGTACTTC.

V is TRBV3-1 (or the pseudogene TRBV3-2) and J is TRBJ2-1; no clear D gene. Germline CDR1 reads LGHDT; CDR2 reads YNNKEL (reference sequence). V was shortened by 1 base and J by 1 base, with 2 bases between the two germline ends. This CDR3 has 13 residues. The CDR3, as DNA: TGTGCCAGCAGCCAAGGTTCCTACAATGAGCAGTTCTTC. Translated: CASSQGSYNEQFF.

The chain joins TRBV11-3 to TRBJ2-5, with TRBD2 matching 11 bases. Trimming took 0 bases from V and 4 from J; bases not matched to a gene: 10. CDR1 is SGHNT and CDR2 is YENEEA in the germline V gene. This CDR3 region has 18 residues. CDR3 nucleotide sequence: TGTGCCAGCAGCTTAGAGGGAGGGCTAGCGGGAGGCTCAGAGACCCAGTACTTC. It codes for CASSLEGGLAGGSETQYF.

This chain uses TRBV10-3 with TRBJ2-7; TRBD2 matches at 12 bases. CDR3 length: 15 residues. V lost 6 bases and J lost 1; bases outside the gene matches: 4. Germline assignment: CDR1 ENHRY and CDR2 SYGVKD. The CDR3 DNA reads TGTGCCATCAGCGCCGGACTAGCGGGATCCTACGAGCAGTACTTC. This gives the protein CAISAGLAGSYEQYF.

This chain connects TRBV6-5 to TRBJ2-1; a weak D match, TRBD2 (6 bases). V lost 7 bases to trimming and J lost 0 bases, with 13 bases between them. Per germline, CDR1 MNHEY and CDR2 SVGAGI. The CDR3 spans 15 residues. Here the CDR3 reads CASTLAASSYNEQFF. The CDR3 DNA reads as TGTGCCAGCACATTAGCGGCGAGCTCCTACAATGAGCAGTTCTTC.

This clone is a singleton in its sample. CDR3 nucleotides: TGCGCCAGCAGCTTGTGGTTTGTTGGGTTCCGGGAGGGTTTGCTCAATGAGCAGTTCTTC. Its protein is CASSLWFVGFREGLLNEQFF. The J gene is TRBJ2-1, the V gene TRBV5-1; TRBD2 aligns across 8 bases. Germline trimming cut 1 base from V and 6 bases from J; bases unmatched to any gene: 21. Germline V gene lookup returns CDR1 SGHRS and CDR2 YFSETQ. This CDR3 has 20 residues.